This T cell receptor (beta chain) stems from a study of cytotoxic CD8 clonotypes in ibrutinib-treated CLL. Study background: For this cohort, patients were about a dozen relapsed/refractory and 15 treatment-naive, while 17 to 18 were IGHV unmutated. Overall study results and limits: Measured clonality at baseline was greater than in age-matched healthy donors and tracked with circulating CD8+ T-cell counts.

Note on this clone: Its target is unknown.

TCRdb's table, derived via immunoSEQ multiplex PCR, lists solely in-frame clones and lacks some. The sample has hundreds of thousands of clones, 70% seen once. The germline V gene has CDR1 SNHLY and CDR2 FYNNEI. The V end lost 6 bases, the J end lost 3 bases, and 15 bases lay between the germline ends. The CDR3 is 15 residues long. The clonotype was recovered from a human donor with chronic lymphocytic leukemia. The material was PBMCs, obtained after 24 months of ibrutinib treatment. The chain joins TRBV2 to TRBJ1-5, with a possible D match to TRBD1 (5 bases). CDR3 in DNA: TGTGCCAGCAGCGTACAACAGGTTAACAATCAGCCCCAGCATTTT. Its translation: CASSVQQVNNQPQHF.